This TCR beta chain came from a study of technical replicates of blood from a handful of donors. The germline V gene encodes CDR1 GTSNPN and CDR2 SVGIG (reference sequence). V shed 2 bases and J shed 1 base, with 11 bases lying between them. This CDR3 spans 14 amino acids. Data came from immunoSEQ multiplex PCR; TCRdb stores just in-frame clones and leaves some out. The table includes over 70,000 clones, about nine tenths detected once. Input material: T cells isolated from PBMCs. The TCR comes from a human donor in good health. This chain links TRBV30 with TRBJ1-1; D possibly corresponds to TRBD1 (6 bases). The CDR3 loop reads CAWSPGHQNTEAFF. CDR3 nucleotide sequence: TGTGCCTGGAGTCCGGGACACCAGAACACTGAAGCTTTCTTT. The full variable domain, completed using reference TRBV30 and TRBJ1-1, is SQTIHQWPATLVQPVGSPLSLECTVEGTSNPNLYWYRQAAGRGLQLLFYSVGIGQISSEVPQNLSASRPQDRQFILSSKKLLLSDSGFYLCAWSPGHQNTEAFFGQGTRLTVV.